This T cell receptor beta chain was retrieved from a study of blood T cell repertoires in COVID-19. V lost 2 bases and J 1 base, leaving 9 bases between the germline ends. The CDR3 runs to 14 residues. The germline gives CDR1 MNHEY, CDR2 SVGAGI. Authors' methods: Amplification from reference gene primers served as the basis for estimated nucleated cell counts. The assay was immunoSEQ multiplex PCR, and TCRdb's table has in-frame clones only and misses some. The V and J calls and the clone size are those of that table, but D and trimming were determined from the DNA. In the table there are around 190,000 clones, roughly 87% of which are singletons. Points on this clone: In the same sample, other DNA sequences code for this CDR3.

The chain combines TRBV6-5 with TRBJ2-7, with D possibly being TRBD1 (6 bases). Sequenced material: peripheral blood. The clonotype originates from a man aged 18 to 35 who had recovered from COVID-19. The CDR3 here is CASSYAGASYEQYF. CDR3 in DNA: TGTGCCAGCAGTTACGCAGGGGCGTCCTACGAGCAGTACTTC.